Listed here are 9 T cell receptor beta chains from one sample, sequenced in a study of early T cells in non-severe SARS-CoV-2 infection (TCRdb year 2021). To prepare the library, 5' RACE was applied. Sequencing instrument: NextSeq 500. In TCRdb, the public reads were trimmed at Q25 with fastp and aligned with MiXCR, with productive beta chains retained. Rows with one shared CDR3 protein collapse into an entry with the most common genes and DNA. The sample has roughly 43,000 distinct CDR3 sequences on record, approximately 22% of them singletons. The ten largest clonotypes hold around 5% of the sample. The sequencing here drew on whole blood, taken at baseline. Receptors originate from an adult who was a healthcare worker with PCR-confirmed SARS-CoV-2 infection or an uninfected control (not recorded which).

This clonotype has only one observation. This chain uses TRBV6-5 with TRBJ1-1, with 11 bases fitting TRBD1. V gave up 4 bases and J gave up 8 bases; unmatched junction bases: 6. Germline CDR1 and CDR2: MNHEY and SVGAGI. The length of the CDR3 is 14 residues. CDR3 residues: CASSSTGQGVEAFF. The CDR3 DNA reads TGTGCCAGCAGTTCGACGGGACAGGGGGTGGAAGCTTTCTTT.

This clonotype appeared a few times. The rearrangement uses TRBV3-1 and TRBJ1-1, with 8 bases fitting TRBD1. V shed 3 bases, J shed 11 bases, and the junction held 11 bases outside the gene matches. Germline CDR1 is LGHDT and CDR2 is YNNKEL (reference sequence). The CDR3 sequence is 14 residues long. CDR3 DNA sequence: TGTGCCAGCAGCCAGGGTCCAGGGGGCGTTGGGGCTTTCTTT. Translating gives CASSQGPGGVGAFF.

The chain employs TRBV11-1 and TRBJ2-5, with 13 nucleotides matching TRBD2. The CDR3 has 18 residues. V gave up 5 bases and J gave up 0 bases; unmatched junction bases: 9. CDR1 is SGHAT, CDR2 FQDESV, per germline (reference sequence). The CDR3 DNA is TGTGCCAGCAGCCCGACTAGCGGGGGGATCCTATACCAAGAGACCCAGTACTTC. It codes for CASSPTSGGILYQETQYF. Looking up the rest from reference TRBV11-1 and TRBJ2-5 gives the full variable domain: EAEVAQSPRYKITEKSQAVAFWCDPISGHATLYWYRQILGQGPELLVQFQDESVVDDSQLPKDRFSAERLKGVDSTLKIQPAELGDSAMYLCASSPTSGGILYQETQYFGPGTRLLVL.

This clonotype has a handful of counts. The chain recombines TRBV7-9 with TRBJ2-2; 13 bases are a match to TRBD2. Germline assignment: CDR1 SEHNR and CDR2 FQNEAQ (reference sequence). With V trimmed by 8 bases and J by 3 bases, 3 bases remained unmatched. This CDR3 contains 15 residues. In DNA form, the CDR3 reads TGTGCCAGCGGACTAGCGGGGGCACACACCGGGGAGCTGTTTTTT. Amino acids: CASGLAGAHTGELFF.

This clonotype has only a few counts. V is TRBV6-1 and J is TRBJ2-1; the D is unclear. This CDR3 spans 13 amino acids. V was clipped by 2 bases and J by 5 bases, with 7 bases between them. Germline V CDR1 and CDR2: MNHNS, SASEGT. CDR3 sequence: CASSEFRNNEQFF. The CDR3 coding sequence is TGTGCCAGCAGTGAATTCAGAAACAATGAGCAGTTCTTC.

The table lists this clonotype with a few counts. The V gene is TRBV20-1, the J gene TRBJ2-1; 9 bases fit TRBD2. The CDR3 loop spans 13 amino acids. Unmatched junction bases numbered 3, after V lost 6 bases and J lost 3 bases. CDR1 and CDR2 (germline): DFQATT, SNEGSKA (reference sequence). The CDR3 loop reads CSALSGGYNEQFF. In DNA form, the CDR3 reads TGCAGTGCCCTTAGCGGGGGCTACAATGAGCAGTTCTTC.

A few counts support this clonotype. This sequence joins TRBV30 and TRBJ2-5, with D tentatively TRBD1 (7 bases). The V and J ends lost 2 bases and 7 bases respectively, with 14 bases between them. This CDR3 spans 13 amino acids. The germline V gene encodes CDR1 GTSNPN and CDR2 SVGIG (reference sequence). CDR3: CAWSPRQGGTQYF. The CDR3 nucleotides are TGTGCCTGGAGTCCGCGACAGGGAGGGACCCAGTACTTC.

The chain combines TRBV11-2 with TRBJ1-1, with D hard to call. The CDR3 runs to 11 residues. The V and J ends lost 2 bases and 8 bases respectively, with 6 bases between them. Germline loops: CDR1 SGHAT, CDR2 FQNNGV. The CDR3 loop reads CASSLRSEAFF. The CDR3 region has the DNA TGTGCCAGCAGCTTAAGGTCCGAAGCTTTCTTT.

The CDR3 DNA reads TGCGCCAGCGGATATAGCGGACCCTACGAGCAGTACTTC. Translation: CASGYSGPYEQYF. The V call is TRBV5-1, the J call TRBJ2-7, with TRBD2 as a possible D gene (6 bases). Trimming removed 7 bases at V and 2 bases at J, with 13 bases between. The CDR3 is made up of 13 amino acids. Germline-derived CDR1 and CDR2 are SGHRS and YFSETQ.